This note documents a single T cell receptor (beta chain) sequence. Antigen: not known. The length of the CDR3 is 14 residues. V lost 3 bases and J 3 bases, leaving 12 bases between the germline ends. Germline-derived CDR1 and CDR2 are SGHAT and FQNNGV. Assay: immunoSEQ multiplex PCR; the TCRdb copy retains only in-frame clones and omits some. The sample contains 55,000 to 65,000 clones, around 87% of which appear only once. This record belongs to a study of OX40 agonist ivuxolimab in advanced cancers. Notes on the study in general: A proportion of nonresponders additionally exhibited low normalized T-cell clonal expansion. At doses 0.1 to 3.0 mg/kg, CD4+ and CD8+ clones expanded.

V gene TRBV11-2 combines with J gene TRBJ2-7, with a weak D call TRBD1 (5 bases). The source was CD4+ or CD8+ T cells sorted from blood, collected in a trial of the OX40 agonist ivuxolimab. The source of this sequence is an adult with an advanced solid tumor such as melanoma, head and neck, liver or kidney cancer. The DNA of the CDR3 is TGTGCCAGCAGCTTCTCGACAGCGATCTACGAGCAGTACTTC. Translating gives CASSFSTAIYEQYF. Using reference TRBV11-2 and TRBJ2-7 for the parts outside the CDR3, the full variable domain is EAGVAQSPRYKIIEKRQSVAFWCNPISGHATLYWYQQILGQGPKLLIQFQNNGVVDDSQLPKDRFSAERLKGVDSTLKIQPAKLEDSAVYLCASSFSTAIYEQYFGPGTRLTVT.